This T cell receptor beta chain derives from a study (dated by TCRdb to about 2016). The method behind the library was RT-PCR. Sequencing used an Illumina MiSeq. The public sequencing data were trimmed at Q25 with fastp and processed into clonotypes with MiXCR by TCRdb, which kept only in-frame beta chains. CDR3 protein sequences are deduplicated, and each keeps its most common genes and DNA. The sample table shows 550,000 to 750,000 distinct CDR3 sequences, and 14% are seen once. 3.6% of the sample lies in the top ten. In the case of this clonotype: Its cognate antigen has yet to be identified. No much larger clone is present one base from it, and per-base qualities are unavailable.

Taken from the germline V gene, the CDR1 and CDR2 loops are SGHAT and FQNNGV. The CDR3 measures 14 amino acids from cysteine to phenylalanine. CDR3 DNA only is kept here, 42 bases in frame from base 1. The germline V end is reduced by 4 bases and the J end by 3 bases; junction bases left unmatched: 5. The chain employs TRBV11-2 and TRBJ1-1, with TRBD1 identical over 7 junction bases. Sequenced input: memory CD4+ T cells from blood. The TCR originated in a female donor in good health, serving as a healthy control. The CDR3 protein is CASSWATGYTEAFF. The nucleotide sequence is given as TGTGCCAGCAGCTGGGCGACAGGGTACACTGAAGCTTTCTTT.